This TCR beta chain originates from a study of T cell responses to AZD1222 COVID-19 vaccine. Findings and caveats of the study: Samples come after the peak T cell response, not at day 14. White British ancestry dominated among donors, who included more females, and clonal diversity was possibly underestimated. Baseline seropositivity occurred in only 5 to 7 AZD1222 recipients.

The method was immunoSEQ multiplex PCR; TCRdb's version includes in-frame clones alone and lacks a portion of them. The repertoire holds around 130,000 clones, with approximately 83% as singletons. The CDR3 is 15 amino acids. V gave up 5 bases and J gave up 0 bases, with 14 bases separating them. Germline-derived CDR1 and CDR2 are LGHDT and YNNKEL (reference sequence). About this clone: Its antigen is as yet unknown.

The sequenced sample was peripheral blood, obtained on day 0 of AZD1222 vaccination. This chain links TRBV3-1 (or the pseudogene TRBV3-2) with TRBJ2-7, with D possibly being TRBD1 (6 bases). The sequence was collected from an adult in good health. This CDR3 reads CASSTGTLSSYEQYF. Written as DNA, the CDR3 is TGTGCCAGCAGCACCGGGACATTGAGCTCCTACGAGCAGTACTTC.